This T cell receptor beta chain stems from a study of metastatic and nonmetastatic thyroid tumors. Across the study: Comparative analysis of repertoires was undertaken across blood and tumor or nodule tissue obtained from malignant and benign thyroid patients. Notes on the study in general: According to reports, the diversity of TCR beta was significantly higher in malignant thyroid tumors than in benign nodules, and this held in both blood and tumor samples.

TCRdb ran MiXCR on the PCR reads. Of about 40,000 clones listed, about 10% are singletons. Thyroid surgery was performed in patients who had received no treatment beforehand. V trimming: 5 bases; J trimming: 5 bases; junction bases outside the gene matches: 8. The CDR3 is made up of 16 amino acids. In regard to this clone: The antigen is undetermined. A much bigger clone sits one base away, suggesting this may be a read error. This same CDR3 is encoded by further DNA sequences in the sample.

The source of this sequence is a female donor with papillary thyroid cancer or a benign thyroid nodule (not recorded which). Some clones in this sample may be carry-over from other donors' samples. The V and J genes are TRBV12-3 or TRBV12-4 and TRBJ2-2; 10 nucleotides match TRBD1. Sequencing was performed on blood. The CDR3 loop reads CASSRDRGRVTGELFF. The DNA of the CDR3 is TGTGCCAGCAGTCGGGACAGGGGTCGGGTTACCGGGGAGCTGTTTTTT.